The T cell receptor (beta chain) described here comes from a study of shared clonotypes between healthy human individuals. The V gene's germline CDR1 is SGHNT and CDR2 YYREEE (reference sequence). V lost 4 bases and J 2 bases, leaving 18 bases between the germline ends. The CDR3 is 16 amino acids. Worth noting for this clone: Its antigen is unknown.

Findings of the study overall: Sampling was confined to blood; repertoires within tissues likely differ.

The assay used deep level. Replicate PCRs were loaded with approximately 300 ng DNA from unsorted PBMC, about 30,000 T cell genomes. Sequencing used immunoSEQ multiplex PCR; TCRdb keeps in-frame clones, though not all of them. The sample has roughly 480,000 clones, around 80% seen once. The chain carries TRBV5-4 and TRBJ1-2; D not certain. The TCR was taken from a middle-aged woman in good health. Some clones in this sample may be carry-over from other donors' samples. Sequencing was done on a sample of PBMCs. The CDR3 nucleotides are TGTGCCAGCAGCCCCCCATATGGAGCCGCAAACTATGGCTACACCTTC. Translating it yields CASSPPYGAANYGYTF.